The entry that follows covers one TCR beta chain sequence. The data were taken from a study of shared T cell receptors in the human thymus. The protocol was immunoSEQ multiplex PCR, while the TCRdb copy is restricted to in-frame clones and leaves out a portion. This sample carries about 660,000 clones, approximately 87% of them seen once, and the ten largest clones take 0.01%. The CDR3 is 16 residues long. Germline-derived CDR1 and CDR2 are SGHVS and FNYEAQ. V dropped 2 bases and J dropped 0 bases, with 13 bases sitting between them. Separately, the same data were catalogued under a study of human thymus T cells. As that report states: Corrective surgery for congenital heart defects was being performed on the healthy Finnish infants who were the donors. Corrective heart surgery yielded resections, and these provided the thymus tissue. V and J gene usage appeared biased in thymic and blood repertoires. Thymic TCR repertoires of unrelated people reportedly overlapped highly.

The source of this sequence is a boy under two years old with a congenital heart defect. The chain couples TRBV7-6 to TRBJ1-1; D is unclear. Sequences were obtained from thymocytes. DNA of the CDR3: TGTGCCAGCAGCTTATTAGAGTACGGGATGAACACTGAAGCTTTCTTT. Its translation is CASSLLEYGMNTEAFF.